The 12 T cell receptor beta chains below come from one sample, sequenced in a study of cytotoxic CD8 clonotypes in ibrutinib-treated CLL. Some clones are missing from TCRdb's copy, which holds only in-frame ones; the method was immunoSEQ multiplex PCR. The data contain about 120,000 clones, 50% to 65% of them singletons. The sequenced sample was PBMCs, obtained after 24 months of ibrutinib treatment. These receptor sequences come from a human donor with chronic lymphocytic leukemia.

V is TRBV29-1 and J is TRBJ2-4, with D perhaps TRBD2 (5 bases). The DNA end is more similar to TRBJ2-7, so the J call may be wrong. The CDR3 extends over 11 amino acids. Germline V gene lookup returns CDR1 SQVTM and CDR2 ANQGSEA. CDR3 in DNA: TGCAGCGGCGGGTTTTCCTACGAGCAGTACTTC. This encodes CSGGFSYEQYF.

The chain's CDR3 is CASSPRRQNTGELFF. The CDR3 DNA follows: TGTGCCAGCAGTCCCCGACGGCAGAACACCGGGGAGCTGTTTTTT. The genes are TRBV27 and TRBJ2-2; D is unresolved. This CDR3 has 15 residues. The germline CDR1 and CDR2 sequences are MNHEY and SMNVEV (reference sequence). Trimming left V 5 bases short and J 1 base short, with 11 bases between.

The V call is TRBV11-3, the J call TRBJ1-6, with D possibly being TRBD1 (5 bases). V lost 1 base and J 8 bases, leaving 15 bases between the germline ends. Germline V gives CDR1 SGHNT, CDR2 YENEEA. The CDR3 is 16 amino acids. The CDR3 loop is CASSLVYGAMDSPLHF. CDR3 DNA: TGTGCCAGCAGCTTAGTTTACGGGGCCATGGATTCACCCCTCCACTTT.

The V and J genes are TRBV7-2 and TRBJ1-6, with 9 bases lining up with TRBD1. The CDR3 is 18 residues long. Germline CDR1 is SGHTA and CDR2 is FQGNSA. V dropped 1 base and J dropped 5; count of bases not matched to a gene: 9. CDR3 residues: CASSLGTGEGGNNSPLHF. The CDR3 DNA reads as TGTGCCAGCAGCTTAGGGACAGGGGAGGGAGGTAATAATTCACCCCTCCACTTT.

This clone appeared a few times. The chain joins TRBV10-3 to TRBJ1-2; a possible D gene is TRBD1 (6 bases). This CDR3 comprises 14 residues. The germline V gene has CDR1 ENHRY and CDR2 SYGVKD. Trimming shortened V by 8 bases and J by 4 bases, and 17 bases separated the two germline ends. CDR3 coding DNA: TGTGCCATCGGAGGGGGAGGCTCAGGCTATGGCTACACCTTC. Translated: CAIGGGGSGYGYTF.

This clone was recorded a few times. The CDR3 sequence is CASSPISGAGETQYF. CDR3 DNA: TGTGCCAGCAGCCCTATTTCTGGGGCGGGGGAGACCCAGTACTTC. The genes are TRBV5-4 and TRBJ2-5; D is possibly TRBD2 (6 bases). CDR3 size: 15 residues. Germline V gene data show CDR1 as SGHNT and CDR2 as YYREEE (reference sequence). V gave up 4 bases and J gave up 5 bases, with 18 bases separating them.

The rearrangement joins TRBV9 to TRBJ2-2; D possibly corresponds to TRBD2 (6 bases). Trimming took off 2 bases at V and 4 bases at J, with 18 bases between the two ends. Germline assignment: CDR1 SGDLS and CDR2 YYNGEE. The CDR3 has 17 residues. The CDR3 bases are TGTGCCAGCAGCGTGGCCCCGTGGGAGGTCGGCACCGGGGAGCTGTTTTTT. Amino acids: CASSVAPWEVGTGELFF.

This clone was seen many times. The V gene is TRBV4-3, the J gene TRBJ2-3; 7 nucleotides align to TRBD2. In germline, CDR1 is LGHNA, CDR2 YSLEER. This CDR3 has 18 amino acids. Unmatched junction bases numbered 12, after V lost 1 base and J lost 2 bases. The CDR3 protein is CASSQATGTIIITDTQYF. The CDR3 DNA is TGCGCCAGCAGCCAAGCTACCGGGACTATCATAATCACAGATACGCAGTATTTT.

The chain combines TRBV29-1 with TRBJ2-5, with TRBD1 as a possible D gene (6 bases). CDR1 and CDR2 (germline): SQVTM, ANQGSEA. This CDR3 contains 13 residues. Trimming took off 1 base at V and 5 bases at J, with 11 bases between the two ends. The DNA of the CDR3 is TGCAGCGTTGAAGGGCAGGGGATGGAGACCCAGTACTTC. Protein sequence: CSVEGQGMETQYF. Using reference TRBV29-1 and TRBJ2-5 for the parts outside the CDR3, the full variable domain is SAVISQKPSRDICQRGTSLTIQCQVDSQVTMMFWYRQQPGQSLTLIATANQGSEATYESGFVIDKFPISRPNLTFSTLTVSNMSPEDSSIYLCSVEGQGMETQYFGPGTRLLVL.

The chain carries TRBV25-1 and TRBJ2-4; the match to TRBD2 covers 7 bases. CDR3 size: 12 residues. CDR1 is MGHDK, CDR2 SYGVNS, per germline. J gave up 8 bases and V 5 bases, and 3 bases lay outside the gene matches. The CDR3 region has the DNA TGTGCCAGCAGTCTGGGGAGGGACATTCAGTACTTC. Protein sequence: CASSLGRDIQYF.

CDR3 bases: TGTGCCAGCTCTACAGGGAGTGGCTACACCTTC. As protein: CASSTGSGYTF. J is TRBJ1-2 and V is TRBV18; D perhaps matches TRBD1 (6 bases). The CDR3 sequence is 11 residues long. From germline, CDR1 is KGHSH and CDR2 LQKENI. The germline V and J ends were trimmed by 6 bases and 7 bases, with 9 bases remaining between them.

This chain connects TRBV27 to TRBJ2-5; 11 nucleotides match TRBD2. Trimming at V came to 3 bases and at J to 1 base, leaving 1 base not matched to a gene. CDR1 and CDR2 (germline): MNHEY, SMNVEV (reference sequence). The CDR3 extends over 15 amino acids. CDR3 coding DNA: TGTGCCAGCAGTTTCACTAGCGGGGGCCAAGAGACCCAGTACTTC. It encodes CASSFTSGGQETQYF.